The clone carrying this T cell receptor (beta chain) was seen only a few times. Its target is not known. The CDR3 extends over 17 amino acids. V was cut by 0 bases and J by 4 bases, with 18 bases left in between. Germline CDR1 and CDR2: MNHEY and SVGAGI. The data were obtained in a study of T cell repertoires in cytomegalovirus infection. Study-wide background: Public TCR beta signatures provided an indication of both CMV infection and a matching HLA type.

TCRdb called the reads again in MiXCR, with one record for every CDR3 protein. Of 650,000 to 850,000 distinct CDR3 sequences listed, approximately 32% are singletons. The starting material was cultured CD8+ T cells from PBMCs, obtained from culture after CMV antigen stimulation. This sequence joins TRBV6-5 and TRBJ1-1; D perhaps matches TRBD1 (6 bases). The sequence was obtained from a human donor in good health (CMV status not recorded). Some clones in this sample may be carry-over from other donors' samples. CDR3 residues: CASSYSKGALGATEAFF. The CDR3 bases are TGTGCCAGCAGTTACTCGAAAGGAGCGTTGGGGGCCACTGAAGCTTTCTTT.